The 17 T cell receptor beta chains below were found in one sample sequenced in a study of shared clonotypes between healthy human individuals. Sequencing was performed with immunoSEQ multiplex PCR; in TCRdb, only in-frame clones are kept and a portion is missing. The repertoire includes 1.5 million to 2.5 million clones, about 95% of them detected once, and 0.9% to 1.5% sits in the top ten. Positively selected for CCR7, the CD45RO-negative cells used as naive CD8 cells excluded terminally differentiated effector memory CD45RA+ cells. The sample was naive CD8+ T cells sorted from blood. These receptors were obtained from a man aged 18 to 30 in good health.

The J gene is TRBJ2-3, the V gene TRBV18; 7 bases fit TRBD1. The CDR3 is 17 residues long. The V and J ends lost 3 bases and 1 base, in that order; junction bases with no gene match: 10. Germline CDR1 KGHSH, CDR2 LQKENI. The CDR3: CASSPNRGAEGTDTQYF. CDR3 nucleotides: TGTGCCAGCTCACCGAACAGGGGCGCCGAAGGCACAGATACGCAGTATTTT.

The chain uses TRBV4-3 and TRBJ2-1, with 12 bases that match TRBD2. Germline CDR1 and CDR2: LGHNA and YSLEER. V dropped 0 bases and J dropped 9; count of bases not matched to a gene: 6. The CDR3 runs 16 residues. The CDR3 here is CASSQDVLAGGVEQFF. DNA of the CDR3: TGCGCCAGCAGCCAAGATGTCCTAGCGGGAGGGGTTGAGCAGTTCTTC.

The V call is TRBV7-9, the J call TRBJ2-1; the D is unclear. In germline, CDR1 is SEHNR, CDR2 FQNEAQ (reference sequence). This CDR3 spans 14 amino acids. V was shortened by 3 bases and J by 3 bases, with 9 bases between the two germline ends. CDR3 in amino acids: CASSLATIYNEQFF. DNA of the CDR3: TGTGCCAGCAGCTTGGCCACTATCTACAATGAGCAGTTCTTC.

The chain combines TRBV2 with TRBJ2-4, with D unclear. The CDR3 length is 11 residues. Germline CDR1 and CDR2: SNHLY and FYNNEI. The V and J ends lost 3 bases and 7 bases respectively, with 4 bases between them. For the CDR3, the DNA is TGTGCCAGCAGTGAGGGCAACATTCAGTACTTC. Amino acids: CASSEGNIQYF.

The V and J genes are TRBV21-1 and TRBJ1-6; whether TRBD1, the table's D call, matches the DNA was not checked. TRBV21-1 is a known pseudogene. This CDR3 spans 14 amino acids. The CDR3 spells CASSSDRENSPLHF. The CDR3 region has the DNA TGTGCCAGCAGCTCAGACAGGGAGAATTCACCCCTCCACTTT.

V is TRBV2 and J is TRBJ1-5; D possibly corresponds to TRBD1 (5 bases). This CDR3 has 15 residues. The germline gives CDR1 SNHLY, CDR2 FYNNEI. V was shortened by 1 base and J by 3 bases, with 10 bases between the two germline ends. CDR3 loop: CASSEGRQINQPQHF. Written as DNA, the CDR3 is TGTGCCAGCAGTGAAGGCCGACAGATCAATCAGCCCCAGCATTTT.

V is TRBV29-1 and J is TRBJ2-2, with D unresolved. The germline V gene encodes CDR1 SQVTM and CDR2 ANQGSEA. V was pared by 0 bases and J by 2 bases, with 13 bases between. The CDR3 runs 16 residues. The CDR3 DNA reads TGCAGCGTTGAAGATCGGGTGAGGTCAAACACCGGGGAGCTGTTTTTT. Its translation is CSVEDRVRSNTGELFF.

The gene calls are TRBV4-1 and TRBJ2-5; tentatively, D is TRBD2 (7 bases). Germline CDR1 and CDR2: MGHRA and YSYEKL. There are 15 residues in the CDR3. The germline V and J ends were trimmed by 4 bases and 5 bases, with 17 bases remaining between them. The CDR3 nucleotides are TGCGCCAGCAGCCTCAGAAAGGGGGGGGCGGAGACCCAGTACTTC. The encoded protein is CASSLRKGGAETQYF.

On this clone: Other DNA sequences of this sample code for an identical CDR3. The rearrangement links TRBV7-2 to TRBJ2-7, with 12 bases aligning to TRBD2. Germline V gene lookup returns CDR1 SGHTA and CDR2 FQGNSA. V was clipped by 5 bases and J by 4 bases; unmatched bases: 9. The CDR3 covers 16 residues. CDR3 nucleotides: TGTGCCAGCAGCCCCAGGACTAGCGGGACGTCTTACGAGCAGTACTTC. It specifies CASSPRTSGTSYEQYF.

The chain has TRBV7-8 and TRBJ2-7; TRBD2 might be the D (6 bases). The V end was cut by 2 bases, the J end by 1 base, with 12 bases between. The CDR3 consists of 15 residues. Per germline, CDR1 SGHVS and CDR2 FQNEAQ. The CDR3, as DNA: TGTGCCAGCAGCTTACCGGCTAGCGCTTCCTACGAGCAGTACTTC. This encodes CASSLPASASYEQYF.

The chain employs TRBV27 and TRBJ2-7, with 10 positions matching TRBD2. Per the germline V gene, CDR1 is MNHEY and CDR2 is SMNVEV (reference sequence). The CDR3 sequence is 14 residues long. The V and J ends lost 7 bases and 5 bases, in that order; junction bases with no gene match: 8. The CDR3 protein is CASTITSGVNEQYF. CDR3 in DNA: TGTGCCAGCACCATAACTAGCGGGGTTAACGAGCAGTACTTC.

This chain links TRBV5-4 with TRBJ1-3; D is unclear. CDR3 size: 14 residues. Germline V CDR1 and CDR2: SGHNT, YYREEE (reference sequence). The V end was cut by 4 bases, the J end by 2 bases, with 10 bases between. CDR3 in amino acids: CASSHRAAGNTIYF. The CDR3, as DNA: TGTGCCAGCAGCCACCGGGCAGCTGGAAACACCATATATTTT.

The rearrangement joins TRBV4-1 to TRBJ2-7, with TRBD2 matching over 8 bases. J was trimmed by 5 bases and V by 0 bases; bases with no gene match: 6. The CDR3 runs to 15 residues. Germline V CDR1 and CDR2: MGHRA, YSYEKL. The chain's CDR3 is CASSQEGLGDNEQYF. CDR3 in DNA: TGCGCCAGCAGCCAAGAGGGACTAGGGGATAACGAGCAGTACTTC.

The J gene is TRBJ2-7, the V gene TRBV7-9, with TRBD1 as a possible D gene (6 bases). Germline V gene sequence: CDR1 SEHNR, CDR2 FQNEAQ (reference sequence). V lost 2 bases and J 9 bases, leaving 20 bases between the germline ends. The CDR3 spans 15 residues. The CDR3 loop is CASSLKGDPVSLQYF. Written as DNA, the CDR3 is TGTGCCAGCAGCTTAAAGGGGGACCCCGTTTCATTGCAGTACTTC.

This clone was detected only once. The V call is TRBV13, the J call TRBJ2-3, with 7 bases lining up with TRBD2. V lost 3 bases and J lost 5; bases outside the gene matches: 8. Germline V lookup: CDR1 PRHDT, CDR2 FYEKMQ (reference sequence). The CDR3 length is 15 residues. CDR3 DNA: TGTGCCAGCAGCTTGGCGGGGGAGCATGGAGATACGCAGTATTTT. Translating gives CASSLAGEHGDTQYF.

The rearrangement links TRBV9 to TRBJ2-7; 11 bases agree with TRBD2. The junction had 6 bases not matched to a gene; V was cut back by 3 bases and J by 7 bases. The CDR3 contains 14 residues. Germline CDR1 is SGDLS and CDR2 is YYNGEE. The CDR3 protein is CASSEGLAGGEQYF. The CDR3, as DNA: TGTGCCAGCAGCGAGGGGCTAGCGGGAGGTGAGCAGTACTTC.

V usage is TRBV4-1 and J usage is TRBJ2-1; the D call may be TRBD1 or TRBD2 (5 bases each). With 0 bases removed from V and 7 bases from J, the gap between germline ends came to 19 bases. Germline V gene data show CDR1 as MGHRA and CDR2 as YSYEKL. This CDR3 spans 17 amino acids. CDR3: CASSQDPGYGWGNEQFF. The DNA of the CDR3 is TGCGCCAGCAGCCAAGATCCAGGGTATGGTTGGGGGAATGAGCAGTTCTTC.